The 5 T cell receptor beta chains below all came from one sample that was sequenced in a study of control samples from healthy donors and cancer patients. Sequencing was performed with immunoSEQ multiplex PCR; in TCRdb, only in-frame clones are kept and a portion is missing. The profile shows more than 45,000 clones, around 90% of them singletons. Sequences were obtained from PBMCs. These receptor sequences come from a man aged 25 to 40 with colorectal cancer.

The chain carries TRBV6-5 and TRBJ1-1, with D perhaps TRBD1 (6 bases). CDR1 and CDR2 from the germline V gene are MNHEY and SVGAGI. V was pared by 0 bases and J by 0 bases, with 11 bases between. The CDR3 spans 16 residues. The CDR3 reads CASSYSTGNMNTEAFF. CDR3 coding DNA: TGTGCCAGCAGTTACTCGACAGGTAATATGAACACTGAAGCTTTCTTT.

V gene TRBV14 combines with J gene TRBJ1-1, with D hard to call. V lost 1 base, J lost 6 bases, and 9 bases lay in between. The CDR3 contains 13 residues. The germline CDR1 and CDR2 sequences are SGHDN and FVKESK. The CDR3 sequence: CASSQVGRPEAFF. The CDR3 DNA reads as TGTGCCAGCAGCCAAGTAGGCAGGCCTGAAGCTTTCTTT.

The V call is TRBV4-3, the J call TRBJ2-2, with 9 positions matching TRBD2. Germline loops: CDR1 LGHNA, CDR2 YSLEER. The junction had 16 bases not matched to a gene; V was cut back by 1 base and J by 4 bases. The CDR3 consists of 20 residues. The CDR3 region has the DNA TGCGCCAGCAGCCAAGGTCCGGTAGCGGGGGCCGCATGGGGCACCGGGGAGCTGTTTTTT. Translating it yields CASSQGPVAGAAWGTGELFF.

The chain combines TRBV7-9 with TRBJ2-4; D call uncertain. The CDR3 is made up of 16 amino acids. Per germline, CDR1 SEHNR and CDR2 FQNEAQ (reference sequence). V lost 3 bases and J lost 3, with 15 bases in between. The CDR3 reads CASSLLPEGFKNIQYF. CDR3 sequence (DNA): TGTGCCAGCAGCTTGTTGCCGGAAGGGTTCAAAAACATTCAGTACTTC.

The DNA for the CDR3 is TGTGCCACCAGCAGAGAAATGGACAGGGTGAACACTGAAGCTTTCTTT. It encodes CATSREMDRVNTEAFF. The rearrangement joins TRBV15 to TRBJ1-1; 8 bases fit TRBD1. Germline CDR1 LNHNV, CDR2 YYDKDF (reference sequence). The CDR3 is 16 amino acids. The J segment lost 0 bases and the V segment lost 0 bases, leaving 3 bases of the junction unmatched.